This TCR beta chain came from a study of Ad26.COV2.S vaccination and SARS-CoV-2 variants. Study at large: Doses of Ad26.COV2.S were injected into muscle once or twice, 56 days apart.

The repertoire was sequenced with immunoSEQ multiplex PCR; TCRdb's copy has only in-frame clones and lacks some. The table lists some 450,000 clones, about 90% of them singletons, with around 4.2% in the top ten. Broader study findings: Comparability of non-spike TCR breadth was observed across vaccine and placebo recipients.

The CDR3 is 15 residues long. Trimming took off 6 bases at V and 0 bases at J, with 9 bases between the two ends. Germline V gene sequence: CDR1 SNHLY, CDR2 FYNNEI. The treatment: about 20 received Ad26.COV2.S at low or high dose, single or two shots; about 5 received placebo; per-sample allocation not given. Specimen acquisition occurred on day 63 following the initial vaccine or placebo injection. This adult donor, from Boston, was 18-55 years old. This clone appeared once. What it binds is unknown. The chain links TRBV2 to TRBJ2-6; D is perhaps TRBD1 (5 bases). The origin of this receptor is a person aged 18-60 years who received the Ad26.COV2.S COVID-19 vaccine or a placebo. The sequences come from peripheral blood, collected in a trial of Ad26.COV2.S vaccine versus placebo. The DNA for the CDR3 is TGTGCCAGCAGAGGACACCTCTCTGGGGCCAACGTCCTGACTTTC. This gives the protein CASRGHLSGANVLTF.